This paragraph covers one T cell receptor (beta chain) sequence. The data were taken from a study of OX40 agonist ivuxolimab in advanced cancers. Study in general: Dose-escalation subjects each had hepatocellular carcinoma, melanoma, renal cell or head and neck cancer. A mean age of around 63 years, range roughly 20 to 80, was recorded, and approximately 85% were male.

Assay: immunoSEQ multiplex PCR; the TCRdb copy retains only in-frame clones and omits some. The sample holds roughly 60,000 clones, roughly 84% seen once. The CDR3 totals 13 residues. CDR1 and CDR2 from the germline V gene are SGHTA and FQGNSA. Trimming took off 5 bases at V and 1 base at J, with 9 bases between the two ends. The chain carries TRBV7-2 and TRBJ2-7; no definite D call. The material sequenced was CD4+ or CD8+ T cells sorted from blood, taken in a trial of the OX40 agonist ivuxolimab. The sequence derives from an adult with an advanced solid tumor such as melanoma, head and neck, liver or kidney cancer. The chain's CDR3 is CASSPGWSYEQYF. The CDR3 region has the DNA TGTGCCAGCAGCCCGGGTTGGTCCTACGAGCAGTACTTC.